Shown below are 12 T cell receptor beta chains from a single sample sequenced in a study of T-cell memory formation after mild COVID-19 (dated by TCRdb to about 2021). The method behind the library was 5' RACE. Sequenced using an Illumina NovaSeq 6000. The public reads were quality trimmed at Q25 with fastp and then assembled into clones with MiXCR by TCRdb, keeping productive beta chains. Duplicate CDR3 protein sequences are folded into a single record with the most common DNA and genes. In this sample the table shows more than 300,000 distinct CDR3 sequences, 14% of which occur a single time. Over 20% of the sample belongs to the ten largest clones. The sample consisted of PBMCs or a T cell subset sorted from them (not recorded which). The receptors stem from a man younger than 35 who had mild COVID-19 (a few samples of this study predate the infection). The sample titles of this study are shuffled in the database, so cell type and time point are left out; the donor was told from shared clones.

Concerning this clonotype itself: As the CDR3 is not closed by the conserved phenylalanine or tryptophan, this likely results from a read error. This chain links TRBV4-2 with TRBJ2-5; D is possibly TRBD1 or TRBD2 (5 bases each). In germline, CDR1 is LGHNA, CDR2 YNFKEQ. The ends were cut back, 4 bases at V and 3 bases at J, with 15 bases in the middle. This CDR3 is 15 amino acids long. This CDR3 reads CASSPGTKSKETQYL. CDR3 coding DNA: TGTGCCAGCAGCCCCGGGACCAAAAGCAAAGAGACCCAGTACTTA.

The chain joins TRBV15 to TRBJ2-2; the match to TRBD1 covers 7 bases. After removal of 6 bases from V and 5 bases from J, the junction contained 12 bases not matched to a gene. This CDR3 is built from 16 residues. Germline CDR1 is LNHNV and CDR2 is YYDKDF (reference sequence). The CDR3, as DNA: TGTGCCACCAGTAGTGGGACAGATCGCCGAACCGGGGAGCTGTTTTTT. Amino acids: CATSSGTDRRTGELFF.

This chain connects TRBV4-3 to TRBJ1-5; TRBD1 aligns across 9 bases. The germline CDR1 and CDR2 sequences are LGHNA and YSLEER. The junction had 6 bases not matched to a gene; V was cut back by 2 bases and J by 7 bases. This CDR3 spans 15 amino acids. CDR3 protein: CASSQTGTGFQPQHF. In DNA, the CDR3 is TGCGCCAGCAGCCAAACGGGGACAGGGTTCCAGCCCCAGCATTTT.

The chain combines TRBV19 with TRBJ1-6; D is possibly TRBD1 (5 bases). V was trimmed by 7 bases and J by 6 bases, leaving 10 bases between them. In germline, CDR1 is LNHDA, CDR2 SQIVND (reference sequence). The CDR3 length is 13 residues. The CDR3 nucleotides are TGTGCCAGTATGGGGGGACCTAATTCACCCCTCCACTTT. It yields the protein CASMGGPNSPLHF.

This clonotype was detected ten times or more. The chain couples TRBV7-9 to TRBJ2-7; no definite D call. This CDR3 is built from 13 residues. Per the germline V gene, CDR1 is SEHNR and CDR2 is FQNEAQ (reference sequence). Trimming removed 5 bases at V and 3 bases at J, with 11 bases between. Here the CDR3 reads CASSLGQNYEQYF. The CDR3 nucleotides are TGTGCCAGCAGCCTAGGGCAGAACTACGAGCAGTACTTC.

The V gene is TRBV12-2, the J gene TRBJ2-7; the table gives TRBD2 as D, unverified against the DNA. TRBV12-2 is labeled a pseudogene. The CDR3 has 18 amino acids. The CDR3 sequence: CASRLARFERESSYEQYF. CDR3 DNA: TGTGCAAGTCGCTTAGCGCGGTTCGAGCGGGAAAGCTCCTACGAGCAGTACTTC.

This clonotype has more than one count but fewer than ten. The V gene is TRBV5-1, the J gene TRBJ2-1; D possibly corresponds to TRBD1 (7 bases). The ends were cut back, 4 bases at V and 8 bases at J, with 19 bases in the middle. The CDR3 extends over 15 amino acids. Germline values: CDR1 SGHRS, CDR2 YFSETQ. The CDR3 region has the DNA TGCGCCAGCAGCCTGAGAGGAGGGGGCCTCGATGAGCAGTTCTTC. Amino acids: CASSLRGGGLDEQFF.

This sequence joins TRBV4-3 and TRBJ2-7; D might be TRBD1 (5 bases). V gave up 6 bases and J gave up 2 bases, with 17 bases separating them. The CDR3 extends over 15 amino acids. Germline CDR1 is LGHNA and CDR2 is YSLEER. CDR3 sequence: CASRLDSTSPYEQYF. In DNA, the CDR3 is TGCGCCAGCAGACTCGACAGTACTTCACCCTACGAGCAGTACTTC.

CDR3 sequence: CASSPTILPLHF. The CDR3 DNA follows: TGTGCCAGCAGCCCGACAATCTTACCCCTCCACTTT. The rearrangement uses TRBV28 and TRBJ1-6; D unresolved. The CDR3 is 12 amino acids. Germline V lookup: CDR1 MDHEN, CDR2 SYDVKM. The V gene lost 6 bases and the J gene lost 12 bases, with 12 bases spanning the gap. Full variable domain (outside the CDR3, taken from reference TRBV28 and TRBJ1-6): DVKVTQSSRYLVKRTGEKVFLECVQDMDHENMFWYRQDPGLGLRLIYFSYDVKMKEKGDIPEGYSVSREKKERFSLILESASTNQTSMYLCASSPTILPLHFGNGTRLTVT.

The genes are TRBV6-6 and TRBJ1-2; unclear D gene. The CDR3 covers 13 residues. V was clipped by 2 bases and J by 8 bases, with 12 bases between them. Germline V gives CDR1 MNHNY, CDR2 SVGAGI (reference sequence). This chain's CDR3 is CASSYRPSGGYTF. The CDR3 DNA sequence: TGTGCCAGCAGTTACAGACCGTCGGGCGGCTACACCTTC.

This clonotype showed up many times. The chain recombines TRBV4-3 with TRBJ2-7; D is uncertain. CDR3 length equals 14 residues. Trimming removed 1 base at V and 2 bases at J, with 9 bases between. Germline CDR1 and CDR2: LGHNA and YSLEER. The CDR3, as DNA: TGCGCCAGCAGCCAAGTGCCCGGTCCCTACGAGCAGTACTTC. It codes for CASSQVPGPYEQYF.

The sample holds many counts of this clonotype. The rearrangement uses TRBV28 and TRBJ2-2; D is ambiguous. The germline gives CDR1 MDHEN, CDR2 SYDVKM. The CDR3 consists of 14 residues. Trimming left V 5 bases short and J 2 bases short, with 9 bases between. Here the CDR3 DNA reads TGTGCCAGCAGTCTGACCCATAACACCGGGGAGCTGTTTTTT. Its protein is CASSLTHNTGELFF. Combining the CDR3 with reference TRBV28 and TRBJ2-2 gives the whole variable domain DVKVTQSSRYLVKRTGEKVFLECVQDMDHENMFWYRQDPGLGLRLIYFSYDVKMKEKGDIPEGYSVSREKKERFSLILESASTNQTSMYLCASSLTHNTGELFFGEGSRLTVL.